In this sample, the clone carrying this TCR beta chain turned up once. These data are taken from a study of CD8+ T cells in alopecia areata. Indicated treatment: oral pan-JAK inhibitor, 5-10 mg twice daily. Peripheral blood, together with lesional scalp punch biopsies, was collected from alopecia areata patients. As the sequencing template, cDNA was produced by extracting RNA and reverse transcribing it. Libraries were prepared by immunoSEQ multiplex PCR; TCRdb keeps only in-frame clonotypes and omits some of them. The table lists fewer than 15,000 clones, 65% to 70% of them singletons. Trimming took off 4 bases at V and 4 bases at J, with 17 bases between the two ends. Germline loops: CDR1 SGHVS, CDR2 FNYEAQ. This CDR3 region has 16 residues.

This receptor was identified in a human donor with alopecia areata. This chain links TRBV7-6 with TRBJ1-3, with D maybe TRBD1 (6 bases). Here the sequenced sample was skin, taken at week 4, from a patient treated with tofacitinib. The DNA for the CDR3 is TGTGCCAGCAGCTCCCAATTAGGGGGTCCCGGAAACACCATATATTTT. It translates to CASSSQLGGPGNTIYF.